The rows below give T cell receptor beta chains drawn from one sample of a study of neurological immune-mediated disorders. MiXCR, run by TCRdb on the 5' RACE reads, gives a single entry per CDR3 protein. The sample holds about 20,000 distinct CDR3 sequences, roughly 10% seen once. Sequenced material: PBMCs. All receptors come from a woman aged 60-75 years with HTLV-1-associated myelopathy (HAM/TSP). CDR3s include the opening cysteine and the closing phenylalanine or tryptophan. The D gene is left open where the match is weak. Expanded clones are given a class, and other clones once, few, many or no size at all.

clone_size j_call d_call cdr3_length v_call cdr3_aa cdr3_nt
medium-sized TRBJ2-5 TRBD1 13 TRBV20-1 CSARGTGGETQYF TGCAGTGCTAGAGGAACAGGGGGAGAGACCCAGTACTTC
many TRBJ2-2 NA 17 TRBV6-1 CASTQRFVGATAGELFF TGTGCCAGCACCCAACGATTTGTGGGGGCTACGGCCGGGGAGCTGTTTTTT
NA TRBJ1-6 NA 15 TRBV19 CASSIDGAFNSPLHF TGTGCCAGTAGTATAGATGGGGCCTTCAATTCACCCCTCCACTTT
many TRBJ2-5 TRBD1 16 TRBV6-1 CASSTLPGQGTQTQYF TGTGCCAGCAGTACTTTACCGGGACAGGGGACGCAGACCCAGTACTTC
many TRBJ2-3 NA 12 TRBV2 CASSVATDTQYF TGTGCCAGCAGTGTAGCTACAGATACGCAGTATTTT
many TRBJ2-2 NA 19 TRBV5-6 CASSTEGYMGRTNTGELFF TGTGCCAGCAGCACTGAGGGGTACATGGGACGAACGAACACCGGGGAGCTGTTTTTT
many TRBJ1-5 TRBD1 15 TRBV6-1 CASSGRQGRDQPQHF TGTGCCAGCAGTGGGCGACAGGGTCGGGATCAGCCCCAGCATTTT
NA TRBJ1-1 NA 16 TRBV18 CASSPKAAGMNTEAFF TGTGCCAGCTCACCAAAGGCGGCCGGGATGAACACTGAAGCTTTCTTT
many TRBJ2-2 NA 13 TRBV18 CASSLPGTGELFF TGTGCCAGCTCACTCCCGGGAACCGGGGAGCTGTTTTTT
many TRBJ2-3 NA 14 TRBV18 CASSFGRSTDTQYF TGTGCCAGCTCCTTCGGGCGGTCCACAGATACGCAGTATTTT
many TRBJ2-5 TRBD1 16 TRBV6-6 CASRSYGQGVLETQYF TGTGCCAGCAGATCTTATGGACAGGGAGTGTTGGAGACCCAGTACTTC
many TRBJ1-2 NA 15 TRBV4-2 CASSQGQVDYYGYTF TGTGCCAGCAGCCAAGGACAGGTGGACTACTATGGCTACACCTTC
many TRBJ1-2 TRBD1 15 TRBV12-3/TRBV12-4 CASSIRDRGNYGYTF TGTGCCAGCAGTATTAGGGACAGGGGAAACTATGGCTACACCTTC
many TRBJ2-5 NA 13 TRBV20-1 CSSEHTSRETQYF TGCAGTTCCGAGCATACTAGCAGGGAGACCCAGTACTTC
NA TRBJ2-7 NA 16 TRBV20-1 CSARRQGHLSEYEQYF TGCAGTGCTAGACGGCAGGGACACCTAAGCGAGTACGAGCAGTACTTC
many TRBJ2-4 NA 13 TRBV4-2 CASSQAGGNIQYF TGTGCCAGCAGCCAAGCTGGCGGAAACATTCAGTACTTC
NA TRBJ1-6 TRBD1 16 TRBV20-1 CSATMTGARFNSPLHF TGCAGTGCCACAATGACAGGGGCAAGGTTTAATTCACCCCTCCACTTT
many TRBJ1-3 NA 15 TRBV10-3 CASKQQGDSGNTIYF TGTGCCAGCAAACAGCAGGGAGACTCTGGAAACACCATATATTTT
many TRBJ2-1 TRBD2 15 TRBV5-1 CASSLEPSGGDEQFF TGCGCCAGCAGCTTGGAGCCTAGCGGGGGGGATGAGCAGTTCTTC
many TRBJ2-2 TRBD2 16 TRBV7-8 CASSQPGTRNTGELFF TGTGCCAGCAGCCAACCCGGGACTAGAAACACCGGGGAGCTGTTTTTT
many TRBJ2-5 TRBD2 15 TRBV20-1 CSARDLPAGKETQYF TGCAGTGCTAGAGATTTACCAGCGGGGAAGGAGACCCAGTACTTC
many TRBJ2-7 TRBD1 11 TRBV29-1 CSVGQGSEQYF TGCAGCGTCGGACAGGGGAGCGAGCAGTACTTC
few TRBJ2-2 NA 12 TRBV7-6 CASSLAFGELFF TGTGCCAGCAGCTTAGCGTTCGGGGAGCTGTTTTTT
many TRBJ2-1 TRBD1 13 TRBV29-1 CSVADRDYNEQFF TGCAGCGTCGCGGACAGGGACTACAATGAGCAGTTCTTC
many TRBJ2-7 TRBD2 13 TRBV6-5 CASSLRGGREQYF TGTGCCAGCAGTTTGCGGGGGGGCCGCGAGCAGTACTTC
many TRBJ2-7 TRBD1 13 TRBV20-1 CSVQTGGFYEQYF TGCAGTGTTCAGACAGGGGGATTCTACGAGCAGTACTTC
many TRBJ2-4 NA 12 TRBV20-1 CSASETRNIQYF TGCAGTGCTAGTGAGACTCGAAACATTCAGTACTTC
many TRBJ1-1 TRBD1 14 TRBV5-1 CASSPIQGAAEAFF TGCGCCAGCAGCCCGATACAGGGGGCTGCTGAAGCTTTCTTT
many TRBJ2-1 NA 16 TRBV4-1 CASSQDVTAAYNEQFF TGCGCCAGCAGCCAAGACGTGACGGCAGCCTACAATGAGCAGTTCTTC
few TRBJ2-1 NA 16 TRBV12-3/TRBV12-4 CASSLNGARGGSEQFF TGTGCCAGCAGTTTAAATGGCGCGCGGGGCGGTAGTGAGCAGTTCTTC
many TRBJ2-3 NA 14 TRBV10-3 CAASSHRDTDTQYF TGTGCCGCATCGTCCCACAGGGACACAGATACGCAGTATTTT
many TRBJ2-7 TRBD2 18 TRBV14 CASSQDGLAGASSYEQYF TGTGCCAGCAGCCAAGACGGACTAGCGGGGGCTAGCTCCTACGAGCAGTACTTC
many TRBJ2-1 NA 16 TRBV5-6 CASSPYGAGAYNEQFF TGTGCCAGCAGCCCGTATGGGGCGGGGGCGTACAATGAGCAGTTCTTC
many TRBJ2-3 TRBD1 16 TRBV7-9 CASSSYGQGQTDTQYF TGTGCCAGCAGCTCATACGGACAGGGGCAAACAGATACGCAGTATTTT
many TRBJ1-1 NA 13 TRBV3-1 CASSQVTYTEAFF TGTGCCAGCAGCCAAGTGACCTACACTGAAGCTTTCTTT
many TRBJ1-6 NA 15 TRBV30 CAWSKVTGILSPLHF TGTGCCTGGAGTAAGGTAACAGGGATTCTCTCACCCCTCCACTTT
many TRBJ1-6 NA 14 TRBV6-5 CASGVSSYNSPLHF TGTGCCAGCGGGGTGAGCTCCTATAATTCACCCCTCCACTTT
NA TRBJ1-4 TRBD1 15 TRBV6-2/TRBV6-3 CASRRRDRGNEKLFF TGTGCCAGCAGACGCCGGGACAGGGGAAATGAAAAACTGTTTTTT
many TRBJ2-7 TRBD2 14 TRBV20-1 CSASVAGGWYEQYF TGCAGTGCTAGTGTAGCGGGGGGTTGGTACGAGCAGTACTTC
NA TRBJ2-3 TRBD2 15 TRBV20-1 CSAGLGGADTDTQYF TGCAGTGCTGGCCTCGGGGGGGCGGACACAGATACGCAGTATTTT
medium-sized TRBJ2-7 NA 16 TRBV4-1 CASSQEPTGGWYEQYF TGCGCCAGCAGCCAAGAACCCACCGGGGGTTGGTACGAGCAGTACTTC
many TRBJ1-1 NA 14 TRBV5-6 CASSLDGGPRQAFF TGTGCCAGCAGCCTAGACGGGGGGCCTCGGCAGGCTTTCTTT
many TRBJ1-1 NA 14 TRBV12-5 CASGLGLKNTEAFF TGTGCTAGTGGTTTGGGACTCAAGAACACTGAAGCTTTCTTT
many TRBJ1-6 NA 14 TRBV5-8 CASSLDRLGDPLHF TGTGCCAGCAGCTTGGACAGGCTTGGAGACCCCCTCCACTTT
many TRBJ2-5 TRBD2 16 TRBV5-1 CASSSGLATIQETQYF TGCGCCAGCAGCTCAGGACTAGCGACTATCCAAGAGACCCAGTACTTC
many TRBJ2-2 TRBD2 18 TRBV7-6 CASSGPGTRTSNTGELFF TGTGCCAGCAGCGGCCCCGGGACTAGGACCTCGAACACCGGGGAGCTGTTTTTT
many TRBJ1-1 TRBD1 16 TRBV4-1 CASSPLRDRLGTEAFF TGCGCCAGCAGCCCCCTCAGGGACAGGCTTGGCACTGAAGCTTTCTTT
many TRBJ1-1 NA 14 TRBV9 CASSPRLGVNEAFF TGTGCCAGCAGCCCCAGACTAGGGGTAAATGAAGCTTTCTTT
many TRBJ2-3 NA 17 TRBV7-9 CASSLGGVAASTDTQYF TGTGCCAGCAGCTTAGGAGGAGTAGCAGCCAGCACAGATACGCAGTATTTT
many TRBJ2-1 NA 16 TRBV7-9 CASSHDLTVLNNEQFF TGTGCCAGCAGCCATGACTTGACAGTACTAAACAATGAGCAGTTCTTC
many TRBJ1-1 NA 11 TRBV5-5 CASSLLYEAFF TGTGCCAGCAGCTTGTTATACGAAGCTTTCTTT
many TRBJ1-1 TRBD1 14 TRBV10-3 CAISRRDRNTEAFF TGTGCCATCAGCCGCAGGGACAGGAACACTGAAGCTTTCTTT
many TRBJ2-7 NA 15 TRBV7-9 CASSLGSGLSYEQYF TGTGCCAGCAGCTTAGGTAGCGGACTGAGCTACGAGCAGTACTTC